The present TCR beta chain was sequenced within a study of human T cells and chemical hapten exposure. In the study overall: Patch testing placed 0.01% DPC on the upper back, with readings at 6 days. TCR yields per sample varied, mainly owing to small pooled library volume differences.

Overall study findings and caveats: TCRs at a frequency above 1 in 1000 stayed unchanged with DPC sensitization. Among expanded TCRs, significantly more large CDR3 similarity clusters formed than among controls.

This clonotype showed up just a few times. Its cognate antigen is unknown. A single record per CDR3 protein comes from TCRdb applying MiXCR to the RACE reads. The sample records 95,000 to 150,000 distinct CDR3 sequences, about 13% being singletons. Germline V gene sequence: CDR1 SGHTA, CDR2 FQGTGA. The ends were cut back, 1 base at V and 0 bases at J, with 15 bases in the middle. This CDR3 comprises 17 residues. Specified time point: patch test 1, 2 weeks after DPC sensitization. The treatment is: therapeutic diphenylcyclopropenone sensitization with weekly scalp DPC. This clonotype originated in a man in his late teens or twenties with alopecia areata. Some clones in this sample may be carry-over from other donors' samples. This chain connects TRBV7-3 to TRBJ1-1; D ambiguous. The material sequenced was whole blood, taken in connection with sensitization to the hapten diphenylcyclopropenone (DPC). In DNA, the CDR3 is TGTGCCAGCAGCTTAAAGGGCAGAGACACGCTGAACACTGAAGCTTTCTTT. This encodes CASSLKGRDTLNTEAFF.